The 2 T cell receptor beta chains reported below all come from one sample, sequenced in a study of blood T cell repertoires in COVID-19. Repertoires were generated with immunoSEQ multiplex PCR, while TCRdb's copy carries only in-frame clones and drops some. The top ten clones hold 2.8% of a sample with approximately 250,000 clones, under 95% of them seen once. Material for sequencing was PBMCs or T cells enriched from blood (not recorded which). Receptors were obtained from a man aged 35-49 years who had been exposed to COVID-19.

This clone came up once. The chain employs TRBV29-1 and TRBJ1-1; D is undetermined. Trimming removed 3 bases from V and 10 bases from J, with 3 bases in between. Looked up from germline, CDR1 is SQVTM and CDR2 is ANQGSEA. There are 8 residues in the CDR3. The CDR3: CSVDRAFF. CDR3 DNA: TGCAGCGTTGATAGAGCTTTCTTT.

The chain uses TRBV5-1 and TRBJ2-5, with 8 bases identical to TRBD1. Germline V gene sequence: CDR1 SGHRS, CDR2 YFSETQ. There are 15 residues in the CDR3. Losses at the gene ends were 0 bases for V and 5 bases for J; bases not matched to a gene: 6. The CDR3 reads CASSLEAGGGETQYF. The DNA for the CDR3 is TGCGCCAGCAGCTTGGAGGCAGGGGGCGGTGAGACCCAGTACTTC.